The table lists the clone carrying this TCR beta chain with a few counts. Its antigen is as yet unknown. The sample is drawn from a study of human T cells and chemical hapten exposure. TCRdb re-called the RACE reads through MiXCR, storing one row per CDR3 protein. The sample includes nearly 350,000 distinct CDR3 sequences, 5.5% to 8% of them seen just once. The CDR3 runs 16 residues. Germline assignment: CDR1 LGHDT and CDR2 YNNKEL (reference sequence). Trimming pared 3 bases from V and 1 base from J, leaving 13 bases between. Time point here: patch test 1, 2 weeks after DPC sensitization. Documented treatment: therapeutic diphenylcyclopropenone sensitization with weekly scalp DPC. Study-level results: PT1 expanded TCR numbers rose with patch test score. Unchanged with DPC sensitization were TCRs above 1 in 1000 frequency. Versus controls, significantly more large CDR3 similarity clusters arose from expanded TCRs.

The TCR was taken from a woman aged 18-30 years with alopecia areata. Some clones in this sample may be carry-over from other donors' samples. The V call is TRBV3-1, the J call TRBJ1-3; D possibly corresponds to TRBD1 (5 bases). This specimen was whole blood, taken in connection with sensitization to the hapten diphenylcyclopropenone (DPC). CDR3 in amino acids: CASSQYVTASGNTIYF. CDR3 nucleotides: TGTGCCAGCAGCCAGTATGTGACAGCGTCTGGAAACACCATATATTTT. The full variable domain, with the rest looked up from reference TRBV3-1 and TRBJ1-3, is DTAVSQTPKYLVTQMGNDKSIKCEQNLGHDTMYWYKQDSKKFLKIMFSYNNKELIINETVPNRFSPKSPDKAHLNLHINSLELGDSAVYFCASSQYVTASGNTIYFGEGSWLTVV.